The clone carrying this T cell receptor beta chain was recorded a few times. Its antigen remains unidentified. 5'RACE with constant-segment primers built TCRalpha and TCRbeta cDNA libraries with UMIs. TCRdb independently ran MiXCR on the 5' RACE reads; one entry per CDR3 protein. This sample carries 580,000 or so distinct CDR3 sequences, 17% of them seen once, and the ten largest clones take about 8.6%. This entry is derived from a study of T-cell memory formation after mild COVID-19. Overall study findings and caveats: Balance between CD4 and CD8 was seen in clones contracting day 15 to 85, and a CD4+ lean was seen in later expanders.

The sequencing input was PBMCs or a T cell subset sorted from them (not recorded which). This TCR was recovered from an adult woman who had mild COVID-19 (a few samples of this study predate the infection). Cell type and time point are not known.

Written as DNA, the CDR3 is TGTGCCAGCAGTGAAGCTTTGGCGTATGGCTACACCTTC. Its translation: CASSEALAYGYTF. This chain connects TRBV6-1 to TRBJ1-2; D is uncertain. Germline loops: CDR1 MNHNS, CDR2 SASEGT. The length of the CDR3 is 13 residues. V was cut by 0 bases and J by 5 bases, with 7 bases left in between.